Below, 14 T cell receptor beta chains from the same sample are listed, as sequenced in a study of T cells after yellow fever vaccination. TCRdb itself ran the 5' RACE reads through MiXCR, one entry per CDR3 protein. This table holds approximately 600,000 distinct CDR3 sequences, roughly an eighth found once. Sequenced material: PBMCs, taken on the day of the yellow fever booster vaccination. The receptor source for this set is a man aged 25 to 45 who received the YFV17D yellow fever vaccine.

The CDR3: CASSSGDTYEQYF. For the CDR3, the DNA is TGTGCCAGCAGCTCGGGGGATACCTACGAGCAGTACTTC. The chain carries TRBV12-3 or TRBV12-4 and TRBJ2-7; D is possibly TRBD2 (6 bases). With 6 bases removed from V and 2 bases from J, the gap between germline ends came to 11 bases. The CDR3 extends over 13 amino acids.

The rearrangement uses TRBV5-1 and TRBJ1-1; D might be TRBD1 (6 bases). The V gene's germline CDR1 is SGHRS and CDR2 YFSETQ. V lost 4 bases to trimming and J lost 0 bases, with 10 bases between them. The CDR3 sequence is 14 residues long. The CDR3 DNA is TGCGCCAGCAGCATAGGGGGGCTGAACACTGAAGCTTTCTTT. It encodes CASSIGGLNTEAFF.

At least ten counts were recorded for this clonotype. V is TRBV5-1 and J is TRBJ2-1; 8 bases are shared with TRBD2. After removal of 4 bases from V and 0 bases from J, the junction contained 9 bases not matched to a gene. CDR3 length: 17 amino acids. Germline V CDR1 and CDR2: SGHRS, YFSETQ. CDR3 residues: CASSTLTSGLSYNEQFF. CDR3 in DNA: TGCGCCAGCAGCACCCTAACTAGCGGCCTCTCCTACAATGAGCAGTTCTTC.

There are many counts of this clonotype. The chain combines TRBV7-2 with TRBJ2-4; TRBD1 agrees at 10 bases. V lost 5 bases to trimming and J lost 8 bases; unmatched junction nucleotides: 3. Germline CDR1 reads SGHTA; CDR2 reads FQGNSA. The CDR3 sequence is 13 residues long. As DNA, the CDR3 is TGTGCCAGCAGCCTCGGACAGGGGGACATTCAGTACTTC. It is translated as CASSLGQGDIQYF. Complete variable domain (other parts from reference TRBV7-2 and TRBJ2-4): GAGVSQSPSNKVTEKGKDVELRCDPISGHTALYWYRQSLGQGLEFLIYFQGNSAPDKSGLPSDRFSAERTGGSVSTLTIQRTQQEDSAVYLCASSLGQGDIQYFGAGTRLSVL.

The chain carries TRBV16 and TRBJ2-5; 14 nucleotides match TRBD2. The CDR3 runs 15 residues. J lost 9 bases, V lost 3 bases, and 6 bases had no gene match. Germline V gives CDR1 KGHSY, CDR2 FQNENV. The CDR3 reads CASSHSGTSGSPQYF. DNA of the CDR3: TGTGCCAGCAGCCATTCTGGGACTAGCGGGAGCCCCCAGTACTTC.

This clonotype was seen repeatedly, ten times or more. This rearrangement joins TRBV5-1 to TRBJ2-1, with 7 bases fitting TRBD2. V lost 5 bases, J lost 2 bases, and 7 bases stayed unmatched. This CDR3 spans 15 amino acids. Germline V CDR1 and CDR2: SGHRS, YFSETQ. The CDR3 loop is CASRGAGDPYNEQFF. The CDR3 DNA reads as TGCGCCAGCAGAGGGGCGGGAGACCCCTACAATGAGCAGTTCTTC.

The CDR3 spells CSVTSGRGQFF. CDR3 DNA sequence: TGCAGCGTAACTAGCGGGAGAGGGCAGTTCTTC. This chain uses TRBV29-1 with TRBJ2-1, with 11 bases lining up with TRBD2. This CDR3 has 11 amino acids. The junction had 4 bases not matched to a gene; V was cut back by 6 bases and J by 12 bases. Per the germline V gene, CDR1 is SQVTM and CDR2 is ANQGSEA.

The V gene is TRBV19, the J gene TRBJ1-1; D may be TRBD1 (6 bases). This CDR3 is 15 amino acids long. V dropped 4 bases and J dropped 1 base, with 13 bases sitting between them. Germline V gene data show CDR1 as LNHDA and CDR2 as SQIVND (reference sequence). The CDR3 DNA reads as TGTGCCAGTAGTAATATTGGGGGCAGGAACACTGAAGCTTTCTTT. Translation gives CASSNIGGRNTEAFF.

This clonotype showed up just a few times. The chain recombines TRBV19 with TRBJ2-3; TRBD1 aligns across 9 bases. This CDR3 comprises 16 residues. Germline-derived CDR1 and CDR2 are LNHDA and SQIVND (reference sequence). Trimming cost V 7 bases and J 4 bases; bases outside gene matches: 12. The CDR3 nucleotides are TGTGCCAGTAAGCGGAGGGACAGGGCATCGGCAGATACGCAGTATTTT. Its protein product is CASKRRDRASADTQYF.

This clonotype showed up many times. The chain recombines TRBV7-2 with TRBJ2-7, with TRBD2 matching 14 bases. CDR1 is SGHTA and CDR2 is FQGNSA in the germline V gene. The CDR3 is 16 amino acids. V shed 5 bases and J 4 bases; nucleotides not matched to a gene: 7. CDR3 region: CASSIPGTSGGYEQYF. The DNA for the CDR3 is TGTGCCAGCAGCATCCCAGGGACTAGCGGGGGATACGAGCAGTACTTC.

This clonotype has only a few counts. The chain is built from TRBV9 and TRBJ2-7; D is perhaps TRBD1 or TRBD2 (7 bases each). The ends were cut back, 4 bases at V and 7 bases at J, with 15 bases in the middle. Germline CDR1 reads SGDLS; CDR2 reads YYNGEE. There are 13 residues in the CDR3. CDR3 sequence: CASSPSQGGEQYF. DNA of the CDR3: TGTGCCAGCAGCCCCTCTCAGGGGGGGGAGCAGTACTTC. The whole variable domain, filled in from reference TRBV9 and TRBJ2-7, reads DSGVTQTPKHLITATGQRVTLRCSPRSGDLSVYWYQQSLDQGLQFLIQYYNGEERAKGNILERFSAQQFPDLHSELNLSSLELGDSALYFCASSPSQGGEQYFGPGTRLTVT.

Ten or more counts support this clonotype. The chain links TRBV12-3 or TRBV12-4 to TRBJ1-2; TRBD1 matches at 8 bases. J gave up 6 bases and V 3 bases, and 6 bases lay outside the gene matches. The CDR3 loop spans 14 amino acids. The CDR3 DNA reads as TGTGCCAGCAGTTTGGAGACAGGGGCCGATGGCTACACCTTC. It yields the protein CASSLETGADGYTF.

The J gene is TRBJ2-5, the V gene TRBV12-3 or TRBV12-4, with 16 positions matching TRBD2. The CDR3 extends over 19 amino acids. After removal of 4 bases from V and 7 bases from J, the junction contained 15 bases not matched to a gene. The CDR3, as DNA: TGTGCCAGCAGTTCGGGACTAGCGGGAGGGCCGTCCTCGCAGGGGACCCAGTACTTC. Amino acids: CASSSGLAGGPSSQGTQYF.

V is TRBV5-5 and J is TRBJ1-3, with D possibly being TRBD1 (6 bases). From germline, CDR1 is SGHKS and CDR2 YYEKEE (reference sequence). Between the trimmed V and J ends, which lost 4 bases and 1 base, there was a span of 15 bases. The CDR3 spans 16 residues. The CDR3 coding sequence is TGTGCCAGCAGCGGAGCAGGGGTGATTTCTGGAAACACCATATATTTT. It codes for CASSGAGVISGNTIYF.